The present TCR beta chain was sequenced within a study of T cells in narcolepsy. Study details: Patients with NT1 or NT2 and healthy control donors were enrolled.

The CDR3 sequence is 15 residues long. Germline V gives CDR1 SEHNR, CDR2 FQNEAQ (reference sequence). Trimming removed 5 bases at V and 1 base at J, with 14 bases between. Study-wide results and caveats: Some memory CD4+ repertoires had no autoreactive clone sequences.

On this clone: What it binds is unknown.

TCRdb keeps only in-frame clones here, not all; method: immunoSEQ multiplex PCR. This table holds tens of thousands of clones, roughly four fifths found once. This TCR was recovered from a human donor with narcolepsy. Sequenced input: CD45RA- memory CD4+ T cells from PBMCs. V is TRBV7-9 and J is TRBJ2-5; D is possibly TRBD1 (6 bases). The CDR3 spells CASSPRGRGQETQYF. In DNA, the CDR3 is TGTGCCAGCAGCCCCAGGGGCAGGGGCCAAGAGACCCAGTACTTC.